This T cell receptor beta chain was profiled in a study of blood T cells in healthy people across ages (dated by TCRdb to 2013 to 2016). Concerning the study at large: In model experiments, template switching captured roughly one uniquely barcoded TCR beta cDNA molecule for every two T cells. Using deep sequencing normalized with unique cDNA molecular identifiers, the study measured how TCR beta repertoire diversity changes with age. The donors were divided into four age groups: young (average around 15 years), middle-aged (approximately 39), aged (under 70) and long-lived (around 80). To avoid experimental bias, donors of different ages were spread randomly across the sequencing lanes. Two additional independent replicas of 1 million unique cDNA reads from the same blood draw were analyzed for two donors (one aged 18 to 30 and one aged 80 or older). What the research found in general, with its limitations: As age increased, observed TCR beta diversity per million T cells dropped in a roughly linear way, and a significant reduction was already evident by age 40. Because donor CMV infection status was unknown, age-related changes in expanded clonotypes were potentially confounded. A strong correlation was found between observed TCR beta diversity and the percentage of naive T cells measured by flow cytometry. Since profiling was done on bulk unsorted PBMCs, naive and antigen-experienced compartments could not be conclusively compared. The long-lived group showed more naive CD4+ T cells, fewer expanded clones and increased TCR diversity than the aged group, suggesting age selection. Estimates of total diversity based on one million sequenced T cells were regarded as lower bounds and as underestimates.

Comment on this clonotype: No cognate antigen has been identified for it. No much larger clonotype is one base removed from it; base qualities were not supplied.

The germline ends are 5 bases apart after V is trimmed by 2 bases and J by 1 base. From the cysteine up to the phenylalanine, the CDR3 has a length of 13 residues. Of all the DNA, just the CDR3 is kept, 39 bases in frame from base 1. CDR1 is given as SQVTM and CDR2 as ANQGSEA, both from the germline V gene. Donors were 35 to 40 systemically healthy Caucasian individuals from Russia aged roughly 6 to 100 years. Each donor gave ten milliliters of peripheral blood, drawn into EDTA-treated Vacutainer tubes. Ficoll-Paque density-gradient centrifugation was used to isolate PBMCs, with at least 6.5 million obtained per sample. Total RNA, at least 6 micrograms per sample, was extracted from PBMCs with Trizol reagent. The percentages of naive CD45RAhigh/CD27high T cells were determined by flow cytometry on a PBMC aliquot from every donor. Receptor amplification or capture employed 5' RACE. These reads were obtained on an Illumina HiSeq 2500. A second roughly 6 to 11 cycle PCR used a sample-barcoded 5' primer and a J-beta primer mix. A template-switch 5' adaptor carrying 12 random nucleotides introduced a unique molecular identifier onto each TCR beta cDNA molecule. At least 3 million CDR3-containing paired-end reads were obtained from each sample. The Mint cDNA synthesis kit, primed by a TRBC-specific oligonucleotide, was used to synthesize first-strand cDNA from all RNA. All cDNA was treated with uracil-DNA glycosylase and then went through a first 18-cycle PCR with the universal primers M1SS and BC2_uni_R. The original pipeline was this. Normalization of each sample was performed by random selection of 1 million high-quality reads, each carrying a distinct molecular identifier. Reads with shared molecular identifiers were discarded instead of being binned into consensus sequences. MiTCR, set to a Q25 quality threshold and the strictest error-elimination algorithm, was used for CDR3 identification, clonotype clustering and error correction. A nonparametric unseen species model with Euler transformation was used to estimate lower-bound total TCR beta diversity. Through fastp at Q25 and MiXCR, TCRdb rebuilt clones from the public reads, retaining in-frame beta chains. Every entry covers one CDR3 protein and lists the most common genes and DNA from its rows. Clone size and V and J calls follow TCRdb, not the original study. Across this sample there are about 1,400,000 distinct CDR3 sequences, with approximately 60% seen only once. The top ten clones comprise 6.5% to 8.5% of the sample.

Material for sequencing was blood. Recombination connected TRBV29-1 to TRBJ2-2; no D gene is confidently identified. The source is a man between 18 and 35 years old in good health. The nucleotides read TGCAGCGTTGAACGGAGGAACACCGGGGAGCTGTTTTTT. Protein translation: CSVERRNTGELFF.